A single T cell receptor (beta chain) is shown here with its context. This clonotype has just a few counts. Its binding antigen is unknown. One base away there is no much larger clone; base qualities are not given. The CDR3 runs 18 amino acids, cysteine and phenylalanine included. Of all the DNA, just the CDR3 is kept, 54 bases in frame from base 1. According to the germline V gene, CDR1 reads SGDLS and CDR2 reads YYNGEE. Trimming removed 4 bases from V and 0 bases from J, leaving 17 bases between the germline ends. The data were obtained in a study of blood T cells in healthy people across ages (dated by TCRdb to the mid-2010s). Context from the whole study: In model experiments, template switching captured about one uniquely barcoded TCR beta cDNA molecule for every two T cells. Donors were grouped into four age groups: young (average approximately 15 years), middle-aged (around 39), aged (roughly 67) and long-lived (around 82). Using the same blood draw, the study looked at two additional independent replicas of 1 million unique cDNA reads for two donors, one aged 18 to 30 and the other aged 80 or older. To track age-related changes in TCR beta repertoire diversity, the study relied on deep sequencing normalized with unique cDNA molecular identifiers. Donors of different ages were randomly distributed across sequencing lanes to avoid experimental bias.

Libraries were built with 5' RACE. The data were produced on an Illumina HiSeq 2500. A second PCR of roughly 6 to 12 cycles was run with a J-beta primer mix and a sample-barcoded 5' primer. Each TCR beta cDNA molecule received a unique molecular identifier from a template-switch 5' adaptor carrying 12 random nucleotides. At least 2.5 million CDR3-containing paired-end reads were obtained from each sample. First-strand cDNA synthesis was performed from all RNA using the Mint cDNA synthesis kit, with priming by a TRBC-specific oligonucleotide. Following uracil-DNA glycosylase treatment, a first 18-cycle PCR with universal primers M1SS and BC2_uni_R was performed on all cDNA. For the original study's pipeline: For normalization, 1 million high-quality reads, each with a distinct molecular identifier, were randomly selected from each sample. Instead of being binned into consensus sequences, reads with shared molecular identifiers were discarded. MiTCR, with a Q25 quality threshold and the strictest error-elimination algorithm, was used for CDR3 identification, clonotype clustering and error correction. A nonparametric unseen species model using Euler transformation provided a lower-bound estimate of total TCR beta diversity. TCRdb reanalyzed the raw reads on its own, using fastp at Q25 for trimming and MiXCR for clone calling, and kept in-frame beta chains. Entries that share a CDR3 protein sequence are merged under the most common genes and DNA. TCRdb assigned the V and J calls; the authors' analysis was not used. The sample records 1.5 million to 2 million distinct CDR3 sequences, 28% of which are singletons. The top ten clones comprise 7.7% of the sample.

Systemically healthy Caucasian individuals from Russia, around 39 in total and aged about 6 to 95 years, were included as donors. Each donor gave approximately 9.3 milliliters of peripheral blood, collected into EDTA-treated Vacutainer tubes. PBMCs were isolated by Ficoll-Paque density-gradient centrifugation, with at least 7 million obtained per sample. Trizol reagent was used to extract total RNA from PBMCs, with at least 6 micrograms per sample. For every donor, flow cytometry on a PBMC aliquot measured the percentage of naive CD45RAhigh/CD27high T cells. Broader findings and caveats from the paper: Since profiling was done on bulk unsorted PBMCs, naive and antigen-experienced compartments could not be conclusively compared. As age increased, observed TCR beta diversity per million T cells dropped in a roughly linear way, and a significant reduction was already evident by age roughly 40. Total diversity estimates from one million sequenced T cells were considered lower bounds and underestimates. The long-lived group showed more naive CD4+ T cells, fewer expanded clones and increased TCR diversity than the aged group, suggesting age selection. Donor CMV infection status was unknown, potentially confounding age-related changes in expanded clonotypes. A strong correlation was found between observed TCR beta diversity and the percentage of naive T cells measured by flow cytometry.

The receptor comes from a woman aged 30 to 39 in good health. Sequencing was carried out using blood. This sequence uses TRBV9 and TRBJ2-6; a weak D assignment points to TRBD1 (6 bases agree). The nucleotides are TGTGCCAGCAGCCCCCAGGGGTACAGAACCTCTGGGGCCAACGTCCTGACTTTC. Its translation is CASSPQGYRTSGANVLTF. Joined to the reference TRBV9 and TRBJ2-6 proteins, this CDR3 gives the full variable domain: DSGVTQTPKHLITATGQRVTLRCSPRSGDLSVYWYQQSLDQGLQFLIQYYNGEERAKGNILERFSAQQFPDLHSELNLSSLELGDSALYFCASSPQGYRTSGANVLTFGAGSRLTVL.